This T cell receptor (beta chain) was captured by sequencing in a study of shared clonotypes between healthy human individuals. Study in general: Three plates were used per donor for CD4 naive, three for CD4 memory, two for CD8 naive and one for CD8 memory.

Concerning this clone: Its antigen is currently unknown.

Original processing notes: Junction-only sequences produced by ImmunoSEQ had no quality scores, so filtering differed. Only in-frame clones appear in the TCRdb table, and some are missing; sequencing was by immunoSEQ multiplex PCR. The V and J calls and the clone size are those of that table, but D and trimming were determined from the DNA. The repertoire includes roughly 2 million clones, just under 95% of them detected once, and more than 0.95% sits in the top ten. V lost 2 bases to trimming and J lost 1 base, with 14 bases between them. From germline, CDR1 is SGHVS and CDR2 FQNEAQ. The CDR3 consists of 16 residues. Positive CCR7 selection of CD45RO-negative cells yielded the naive CD8 cells, and terminally differentiated effector memory CD45RA+ cells were excluded. General study findings and limits: Since donors were few, the genetic and exposure-history diversity represented was limited.

Material for sequencing was naive CD8+ T cells sorted from blood. The source of this sequence is a man aged 18 to 30 in good health. The chain combines TRBV7-8 with TRBJ1-1; tentatively, D is TRBD1 (5 bases). The CDR3 spells CASSLLLWGGNTEAFF. The CDR3 nucleotides read TGTGCCAGCAGCTTACTCCTTTGGGGGGGGAACACTGAAGCTTTCTTT. The full variable domain, its missing parts supplied by reference TRBV7-8 and TRBJ1-1, is GAGVSQSPRYKVAKRGQDVALRCDPISGHVSLFWYQQALGQGPEFLTYFQNEAQLDKSGLPSDRFFAERPEGSVSTLKIQRTQQEDSAVYLCASSLLLWGGNTEAFFGQGTRLTVV.